The 21 T cell receptor beta chains below come from one sample, sequenced in a study of blood T cell repertoires in COVID-19. Assay used: immunoSEQ multiplex PCR; TCRdb lists only in-frame clones, some missing. The profile shows nearly 55,000 clones, about 86% of them singletons. The sample consisted of peripheral blood. All receptors derive from a man between 65 and 85 years old with active COVID-19.

The chain has TRBV11-2 and TRBJ2-3, with 9 bases matching TRBD1. CDR1 is SGHAT, CDR2 FQNNGV, per germline. The CDR3 contains 17 residues. With V trimmed by 0 bases and J by 7 bases, 11 bases remained unmatched. The chain's CDR3 is CASSLDSQRQGGNTQYF. The DNA for the CDR3 is TGTGCCAGCAGCTTAGACTCACAGAGACAGGGGGGAAATACGCAGTATTTT.

This sequence joins TRBV7-8 and TRBJ1-5, with D perhaps matching TRBD1 (6 bases). In germline, CDR1 is SGHVS, CDR2 FQNEAQ. CDR3 length: 15 amino acids. The V and J ends lost 4 bases and 2 bases respectively, with 12 bases between them. CDR3 sequence reads: CASSYDRSGNQPQHF. The CDR3 DNA follows: TGTGCCAGCAGCTACGACAGGAGTGGCAATCAGCCCCAGCATTTT.

The rearrangement joins TRBV12-5 to TRBJ1-2, with TRBD1 matching 8 bases. CDR1 and CDR2 from the germline V gene are LGHNT and FRNRAP. The V gene end was trimmed by 2 bases and the J gene end by 2 bases; junction bases not matched to a gene: 7. The CDR3 covers 16 residues. Here the CDR3 reads CASGLPPGQANYGYTF. CDR3 DNA sequence: TGTGCTAGTGGTTTGCCCCCGGGACAGGCCAACTATGGCTACACCTTC.

The V and J genes are TRBV27 and TRBJ1-6; D is uncertain. V was trimmed by 4 bases and J by 0 bases, leaving 4 bases between them. The CDR3 length is 14 residues. Germline-derived CDR1 and CDR2 are MNHEY and SMNVEV (reference sequence). The CDR3 loop reads CASSSHSYNSPLHF. CDR3 nucleotides: TGTGCCAGCAGTTCCCACTCCTATAATTCACCCCTCCACTTT.

The chain links TRBV24-1 to TRBJ1-1; D call uncertain. The CDR3 length is 15 residues. V was cut by 3 bases and J by 4 bases, with 14 bases left in between. CDR1 is KGHDR and CDR2 is SFDVKD in the germline V gene. CDR3 bases: TGTGCCACCAGTGATCCTGCGATGGGAGGCACTGAAGCTTTCTTT. Translation gives CATSDPAMGGTEAFF.

The chain carries TRBV5-1 and TRBJ2-7, with 9 bases matching TRBD2. This CDR3 has 15 residues. Germline loops: CDR1 SGHRS, CDR2 YFSETQ. Germline trimming cut 4 bases from V and 2 bases from J; bases unmatched to any gene: 7. The CDR3 region is CASSTEAGGAYEQYF. CDR3 nucleotide sequence: TGCGCCAGCAGCACCGAGGCGGGGGGGGCCTACGAGCAGTACTTC. The whole variable domain, remainder taken from reference TRBV5-1 and TRBJ2-7, is KAGVTQTPRYLIKTRGQQVTLSCSPISGHRSVSWYQQTPGQGLQFLFEYFSETQRNKGNFPGRFSGRQFSNSRSEMNVSTLELGDSALYLCASSTEAGGAYEQYFGPGTRLTVT.

The chain links TRBV15 to TRBJ1-4; the D gene is possibly TRBD1 (6 bases). Looked up from germline, CDR1 is LNHNV and CDR2 is YYDKDF (reference sequence). V was clipped by 1 base and J by 0 bases, with 18 bases between them. The CDR3 has 19 residues. The CDR3, as DNA: TGTGCCACCAGCAGAGGTACTAAGGGGGTGACCTCAACTAATGAAAAACTGTTTTTT. Protein sequence: CATSRGTKGVTSTNEKLFF.

This sequence joins TRBV4-3 and TRBJ1-2, with D perhaps matching TRBD1 (6 bases). With 3 bases removed from V and 5 bases from J, the gap between germline ends came to 13 bases. There are 14 residues in the CDR3. The germline CDR1 and CDR2 sequences are LGHNA and YSLEER. The CDR3 bases are TGCGCCAGCAGCCAGGACGGACAGCTATATGGCTACACCTTC. Protein product: CASSQDGQLYGYTF.

This clone was found once. The chain employs TRBV9 and TRBJ2-7; 11 bases are a match to TRBD2. CDR3 length: 13 amino acids. Germline CDR1 SGDLS, CDR2 YYNGEE. V was pared by 3 bases and J by 7 bases, with 3 bases of the junction left unmatched. CDR3 DNA sequence: TGTGCCAGCAGCGCCCGACTAGCGGGGGAGCAGTACTTC. Amino acids: CASSARLAGEQYF.

This chain uses TRBV5-1 with TRBJ1-1; no clear D. The V and J ends lost 6 bases and 1 base respectively, with 10 bases between them. Germline-derived CDR1 and CDR2 are SGHRS and YFSETQ. The CDR3 spans 13 residues. The CDR3 region is CASTEPGNTEAFF. The CDR3 region has the DNA TGCGCCAGCACCGAACCGGGGAACACTGAAGCTTTCTTT.

The chain recombines TRBV4-3 with TRBJ2-7; tentatively, D is TRBD1 (5 bases). The ends were cut back, 4 bases at V and 2 bases at J, with 12 bases in the middle. The germline gives CDR1 LGHNA, CDR2 YSLEER. This CDR3 is built from 14 residues. The DNA for the CDR3 is TGCGCCAGCAGCCTCAGGGTTAACGCCTACGAGCAGTACTTC. Protein sequence: CASSLRVNAYEQYF.

The chain uses TRBV6-2 or TRBV6-3 and TRBJ1-2, with unresolved D. V was pared by 1 base and J by 6 bases, with 12 bases between. Looked up from germline, CDR1 is MNHEY and CDR2 is SVGEGT. The CDR3 totals 14 residues. CDR3 in amino acids: CASSYWSGNNGYTF. As DNA, the CDR3 is TGTGCCAGCAGTTACTGGTCCGGGAATAATGGCTACACCTTC.

V is TRBV27 and J is TRBJ2-3, with 9 bases identical to TRBD1. The germline V gene encodes CDR1 MNHEY and CDR2 SMNVEV (reference sequence). V gave up 6 bases and J gave up 2 bases; unmatched junction bases: 9. The length of the CDR3 is 16 residues. CDR3 amino acids: CASSLPGTGITDTQYF. The CDR3 DNA reads as TGTGCCAGCAGCCTGCCCGGGACAGGGATCACAGATACGCAGTATTTT.

This clone has just a few counts. The J gene is TRBJ1-1, the V gene TRBV6-2 or TRBV6-3, with 7 bases aligning to TRBD1. The CDR3 has 15 residues. With 6 bases clipped from V and 3 bases from J, the junction kept 10 bases outside the gene matches. Germline V CDR1 and CDR2: MNHEY, SVGEGT. DNA of the CDR3: TGTGCCAGCAGCCCACTGAATACAGGGGACACTGAAGCTTTCTTT. Residues: CASSPLNTGDTEAFF.

Written as DNA, the CDR3 is TGTGCCAGTAGTATGCAGGTTGGGTCCTACGAGCAGTACTTC. This encodes CASSMQVGSYEQYF. The chain joins TRBV19 to TRBJ2-7; D is ambiguous. The CDR3 contains 14 residues. V gave up 3 bases and J gave up 1 base, with 10 bases separating them. Germline V gene data show CDR1 as LNHDA and CDR2 as SQIVND (reference sequence).

The rearrangement links TRBV9 to TRBJ2-2, with TRBD2 matching 9 bases. CDR1 is SGDLS and CDR2 is YYNGEE in the germline V gene. V lost 0 bases to trimming and J lost 4 bases; unmatched junction nucleotides: 7. This CDR3 spans 17 amino acids. The CDR3 region is CASSVGGLAGSTGELFF. The CDR3 DNA sequence: TGTGCCAGCAGCGTAGGAGGGCTAGCGGGGAGCACCGGGGAGCTGTTTTTT.

The V gene is TRBV11-1, the J gene TRBJ1-1; D unclear. The germline V gene has CDR1 SGHAT and CDR2 FQDESV (reference sequence). The V gene lost 3 bases and the J gene lost 0 bases, with 5 bases spanning the gap. This CDR3 spans 13 amino acids. DNA for the CDR3: TGTGCCAGCAGCTTGGCCCTGAACACTGAAGCTTTCTTT. The encoded protein is CASSLALNTEAFF.

The gene calls are TRBV4-3 and TRBJ2-5; D call uncertain. The CDR3 runs to 13 residues. The germline V gene encodes CDR1 LGHNA and CDR2 YSLEER. Trimming removed 1 base at V and 5 bases at J, with 8 bases between. DNA of the CDR3: TGCGCCAGCAGCCAAGTGACATGGGAGACCCAGTACTTC. This codes for CASSQVTWETQYF.

DNA for the CDR3: TGTGCCAGCAGCCTGATCCCGGGACAGACGCCCCTTGGGGCTTTCTTT. The encoded protein is CASSLIPGQTPLGAFF. V usage is TRBV6-6 and J usage is TRBJ1-1; 7 positions agree with TRBD1. Germline CDR1 and CDR2: MNHNY and SVGAGI (reference sequence). The CDR3 is made up of 16 amino acids. The junction had 21 bases not matched to a gene; V was cut back by 6 bases and J by 11 bases.

The chain carries TRBV3-1 (or the pseudogene TRBV3-2) and TRBJ1-4; D gene unclear. Trimming took 0 bases from V and 8 from J, leaving 10 bases between them. The CDR3 length is 14 residues. Germline V gives CDR1 LGHDT, CDR2 YNNKEL (reference sequence). CDR3 protein: CASSQEGLTEKLFF. In DNA form, the CDR3 reads TGTGCCAGCAGCCAAGAGGGCCTCACGGAAAAACTGTTTTTT.

The V call is TRBV6-5, the J call TRBJ2-7; 7 bases are a match to TRBD1. The CDR3 is 14 residues long. The junction had 3 bases not matched to a gene; V was cut back by 2 bases and J by 2 bases. The germline gives CDR1 MNHEY, CDR2 SVGAGI. Here the CDR3 DNA reads TGTGCCAGCAGTTACCTTGGACAGGCCTACGAGCAGTACTTC. Its translation is CASSYLGQAYEQYF.